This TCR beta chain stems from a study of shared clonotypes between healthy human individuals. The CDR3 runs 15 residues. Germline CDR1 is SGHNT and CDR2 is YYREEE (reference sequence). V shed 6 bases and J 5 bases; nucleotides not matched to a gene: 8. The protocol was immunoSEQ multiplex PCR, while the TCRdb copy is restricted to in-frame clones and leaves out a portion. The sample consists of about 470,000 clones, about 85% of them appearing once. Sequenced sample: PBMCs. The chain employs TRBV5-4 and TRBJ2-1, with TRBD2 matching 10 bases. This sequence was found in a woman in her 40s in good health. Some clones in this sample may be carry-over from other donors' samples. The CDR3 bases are TGTGCCAGCAAGGGAGGGACTAGCGCCCACAATGAGCAGTTCTTC. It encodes CASKGGTSAHNEQFF.